This TCR beta chain is from a study of cytomegalovirus exposure and HLA in healthy donors. The PCR used 60 Vbeta and 13 Jbeta primers. Sequencing used immunoSEQ multiplex PCR; TCRdb keeps in-frame clones, though not all of them. This table holds around 94,000 clones, about 62% found once. The germline V gene encodes CDR1 LNHDA and CDR2 SQIVND (reference sequence). The CDR3 covers 14 residues. The V and J ends lost 5 bases and 7 bases respectively, with 12 bases between them. Sequencing was performed on PBMCs. The receptor was isolated from a human donor in good health. V is TRBV19 and J is TRBJ1-6; possible D gene TRBD1, 6 bases. In DNA form, the CDR3 reads TGTGCCAGTAGTTTAGGGCAGGGGAATTCACCCCTCCACTTT. Its translation is CASSLGQGNSPLHF.